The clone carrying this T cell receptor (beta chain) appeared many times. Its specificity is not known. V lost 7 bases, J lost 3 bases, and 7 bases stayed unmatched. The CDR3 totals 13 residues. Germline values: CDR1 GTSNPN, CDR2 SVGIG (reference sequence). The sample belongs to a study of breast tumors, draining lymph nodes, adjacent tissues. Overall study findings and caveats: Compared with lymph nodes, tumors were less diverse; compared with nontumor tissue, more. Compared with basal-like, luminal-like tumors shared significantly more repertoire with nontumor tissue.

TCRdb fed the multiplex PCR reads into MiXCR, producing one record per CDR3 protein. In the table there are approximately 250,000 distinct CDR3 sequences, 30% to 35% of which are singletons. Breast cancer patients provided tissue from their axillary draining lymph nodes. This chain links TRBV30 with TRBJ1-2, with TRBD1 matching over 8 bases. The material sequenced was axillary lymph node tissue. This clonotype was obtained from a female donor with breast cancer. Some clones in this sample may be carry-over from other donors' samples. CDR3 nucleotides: TGTGCCTTACACGACAGGGGCTACTATGGCTACACCTTC. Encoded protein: CALHDRGYYGYTF.